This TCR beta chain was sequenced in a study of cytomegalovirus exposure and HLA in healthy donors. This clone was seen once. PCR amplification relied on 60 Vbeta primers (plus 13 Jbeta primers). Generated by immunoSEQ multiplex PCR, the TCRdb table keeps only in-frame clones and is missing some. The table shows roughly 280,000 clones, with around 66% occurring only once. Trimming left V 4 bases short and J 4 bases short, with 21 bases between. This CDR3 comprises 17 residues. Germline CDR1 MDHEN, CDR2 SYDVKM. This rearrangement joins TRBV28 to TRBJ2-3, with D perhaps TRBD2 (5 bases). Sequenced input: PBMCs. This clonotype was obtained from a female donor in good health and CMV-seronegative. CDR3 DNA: TGTGCCAGCAGTTCTGTATTAACGGGGAACGGCCCAGATACGCAGTATTTT. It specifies CASSSVLTGNGPDTQYF.